Below are 21 T cell receptor beta chains sequenced from a single sample in a study of blood T cells in healthy people across ages. A second PCR of roughly 7 to 11 cycles used a sample-barcoded 5' primer and a J-beta primer mix. TCRdb re-called the 5' RACE reads with MiXCR, one entry per CDR3 protein. This table has 1.5 million to 1.8 million distinct CDR3 sequences, about 42% appearing once. Sequencing input: blood. The receptors here all came from a young woman in good health.

The chain joins TRBV4-2 to TRBJ1-2; D unclear. Germline lookup yields CDR1 LGHNA and CDR2 YNFKEQ. This CDR3 spans 16 amino acids. Trimming pared 0 bases from V and 0 bases from J, leaving 11 bases between. The DNA for the CDR3 is TGTGCCAGCAGCCAAGATCTGGGCAGAGCTAACTATGGCTACACCTTC. Protein: CASSQDLGRANYGYTF.

This clonotype has a single count. The chain recombines TRBV24-1 with TRBJ2-3; no clear D. The germline V and J ends were trimmed by 5 bases and 0 bases, with 20 bases remaining between them. The CDR3 runs to 18 residues. Germline values: CDR1 KGHDR, CDR2 SFDVKD. CDR3 DNA: TGTGCCACCAGTGCTCCCCCCCCAGAACTATCTAGCACAGATACGCAGTATTTT. This translates into CATSAPPPELSSTDTQYF.

This clonotype was counted ten times or more. The V gene is TRBV25-1, the J gene TRBJ2-1; TRBD2 aligns across 13 bases. The germline gives CDR1 MGHDK, CDR2 SYGVNS. Losses at the gene ends were 6 bases for V and 7 bases for J; bases not matched to a gene: 18. The CDR3 is 19 residues long. In nucleotides, the CDR3 is TGTGCCAGCAGCATATCACTAGCGGGGGGGGGTCTTGTGAGTAATGAGCAGTTCTTC. Its translation: CASSISLAGGGLVSNEQFF.

In this sample, this clonotype turned up a few times. The chain uses TRBV9 and TRBJ1-2; D is ambiguous. The V end was cut by 0 bases, the J end by 3 bases, with 9 bases between. The CDR3 sequence is 14 residues long. Per germline, CDR1 SGDLS and CDR2 YYNGEE. The CDR3 loop is CASSVDGGYYGYTF. The DNA of the CDR3 is TGTGCCAGCAGCGTAGATGGCGGGTACTATGGCTACACCTTC.

This clonotype was found a few times. The CDR3 sequence: CASSLGQPNSYNEQFF. The DNA for the CDR3 is TGCGCCAGCAGCTTGGGGCAGCCCAATTCCTACAATGAGCAGTTCTTC. The chain uses TRBV5-1 and TRBJ2-1; D gene unclear. CDR1 is SGHRS, CDR2 YFSETQ, per germline. This CDR3 has 16 amino acids. Trimming removed 0 bases from V and 1 base from J, with 11 bases in between.

This clonotype was detected a few times. The CDR3 bases are TGTGCCAGCAGTTCCTCCTCTTACAGGGGGAAATTCGTCTACGAGCAGTACTTC. This sequence encodes CASSSSSYRGKFVYEQYF. This chain links TRBV12-3 or TRBV12-4 with TRBJ2-7; 8 nucleotides line up with TRBD1. The V gene end was trimmed by 4 bases and the J gene end by 3 bases; junction bases not matched to a gene: 17. The CDR3 has 18 amino acids.

The chain uses TRBV4-3 and TRBJ1-2; 7 bases are shared with TRBD1. Losses at the gene ends were 4 bases for V and 6 bases for J; bases not matched to a gene: 11. Germline lookup yields CDR1 LGHNA and CDR2 YSLEER. The CDR3 totals 15 residues. The CDR3 coding sequence is TGCGCCAGCAGCCCCCTCCTGGGACAGATACATGGCTACACCTTC. This codes for CASSPLLGQIHGYTF.

This clonotype was seen once. The V call is TRBV20-1, the J call TRBJ2-5, with TRBD2 as a possible D gene (6 bases). The germline CDR1 and CDR2 sequences are DFQATT and SNEGSKA (reference sequence). V lost 4 bases, J lost 0 bases, and 15 bases lay in between. The CDR3 extends over 15 amino acids. CDR3 sequence: CSAMLARGDQETQYF. Here the CDR3 DNA reads TGCAGTGCTATGCTAGCGCGAGGGGACCAAGAGACCCAGTACTTC.

This clonotype was observed at least ten times. The V gene is TRBV5-1, the J gene TRBJ2-7; 7 nucleotides match TRBD2. V was clipped by 1 base and J by 2 bases; unmatched bases: 0. The germline V gene encodes CDR1 SGHRS and CDR2 YFSETQ. The CDR3 covers 13 residues. The CDR3 coding sequence is TGCGCCAGCAGCTTGACTAGCGCCTACGAGCAGTACTTC. Protein sequence: CASSLTSAYEQYF.

This clonotype occurred a few times. V is TRBV18 and J is TRBJ2-7; the match to TRBD1 covers 8 bases. The CDR3 has 16 residues. The germline V gene encodes CDR1 KGHSH and CDR2 LQKENI. The junction had 11 bases not matched to a gene; V was cut back by 1 base and J by 6 bases. The CDR3 sequence is CASSPRIADRAGEQYF. For the CDR3, the DNA is TGTGCCAGCTCACCACGAATTGCGGACAGGGCTGGCGAGCAGTACTTC.

V and J are TRBV27 and TRBJ1-5; TRBD1 aligns across 8 bases. The trim removed 5 bases at V and 9 bases at J, leaving 3 bases unmatched. This CDR3 has 12 amino acids. CDR1 is MNHEY and CDR2 is SMNVEV in the germline V gene (reference sequence). CDR3 nucleotide sequence: TGTGCCAGCAGTAGAACAGGGGGGCCCCAGCATTTT. Its protein is CASSRTGGPQHF.

With regard to this clonotype: The junction departs from germline at one end; a sequencing error may be responsible. The chain combines TRBV3-1 with TRBJ2-5; the match to TRBD2 covers 13 bases. The CDR3 has 17 residues. Germline CDR1 reads LGHDT; CDR2 reads YNNKEL (reference sequence). The CDR3 bases are TGTGCCAGCAACCAATACTCGACTAGCGGGGGGATTGGGACCCAGTACTTC. Its translation: CASNQYSTSGGIGTQYF.

Points on this clonotype: A read error may produce the germline difference seen at one junction end. The J gene is TRBJ2-3, the V gene TRBV4-3, with TRBD2 matching 11 bases. Germline-derived CDR1 and CDR2 are LGHNA and YSLEER. The CDR3 totals 16 residues. The CDR3 loop reads CASRQSGLAGGDTQYF. The CDR3 DNA sequence: TGCGCCAGCCGCCAATCTGGTCTAGCGGGGGGAGATACGCAGTATTTT.

The V gene is TRBV20-1, the J gene TRBJ2-3; D is unclear. The CDR3 contains 15 residues. V was trimmed by 3 bases and J by 0 bases, leaving 13 bases between them. Germline V gives CDR1 DFQATT, CDR2 SNEGSKA (reference sequence). DNA of the CDR3: TGCAGTGCTAGGTCGGCCCAGTTGAGCACAGATACGCAGTATTTT. It encodes CSARSAQLSTDTQYF.

The V gene is TRBV6-6, the J gene TRBJ1-2, with D tentatively TRBD1 (6 bases). The CDR3 contains 16 residues. Germline CDR1 and CDR2: MNHNY and SVGAGI (reference sequence). V was shortened by 2 bases and J by 0 bases, with 13 bases between the two germline ends. Here the CDR3 DNA reads TGTGCCAGCAGTTACGCAGGGGACCCGTCTAACTATGGCTACACCTTC. This gives the protein CASSYAGDPSNYGYTF.

The chain joins TRBV20-1 to TRBJ1-1; TRBD1 is a possible D gene (6 bases). The V gene lost 1 base and the J gene lost 0 bases, with 9 bases spanning the gap. From germline, CDR1 is DFQATT and CDR2 SNEGSKA (reference sequence). This CDR3 spans 14 amino acids. CDR3 bases: TGCAGTGCTAGAGCGGACAGATTGAACACTGAAGCTTTCTTT. It specifies CSARADRLNTEAFF.

This chain links TRBV12-5 with TRBJ2-5; 9 bases match TRBD1. CDR3 length: 14 residues. With 8 bases clipped from V and 11 bases from J, the junction kept 15 bases outside the gene matches. The V gene's germline CDR1 is LGHNT and CDR2 FRNRAP. The chain's CDR3 is CASQRDRVNNEQYF. The CDR3 DNA follows: TGTGCTAGTCAACGGGACAGGGTTAACAATGAGCAGTACTTC. The full variable domain, completed using reference TRBV12-5 and TRBJ2-5, is DARVTQTPRHKVTEMGQEVTMRCQPILGHNTVFWYRQTMMQGLELLAYFRNRAPLDDSGMPKDRFSAEMPDATLATLKIQPSEPRDSAVYFCASQRDRVNNEQYFGPGTRLLVL.

The rearrangement uses TRBV9 and TRBJ2-5; D possibly corresponds to TRBD1 (5 bases). This CDR3 is built from 14 residues. Trimming shortened V by 0 bases and J by 1 base, and 7 bases separated the two germline ends. Germline V lookup: CDR1 SGDLS, CDR2 YYNGEE. The CDR3 sequence is CASSVVDSQETQYF. CDR3 DNA sequence: TGTGCCAGCAGCGTAGTTGACAGCCAAGAGACCCAGTACTTC.

J is TRBJ2-5 and V is TRBV24-1; D is unresolved. Germline loops: CDR1 KGHDR, CDR2 SFDVKD. V lost 3 bases and J 5 bases, leaving 12 bases between the germline ends. This CDR3 is 14 amino acids long. As DNA, the CDR3 is TGTGCCACCAGTGATCCATCCATGGGCGAGACCCAGTACTTC. Its protein product is CATSDPSMGETQYF.

This sequence joins TRBV3-1 and TRBJ2-1; D possibly uses TRBD1 or TRBD2 (5 bases each). Germline V gene lookup returns CDR1 LGHDT and CDR2 YNNKEL (reference sequence). The CDR3 extends over 13 amino acids. Trimming left V 0 bases short and J 9 bases short, with 9 bases between. This CDR3 reads CASSQDGTVEQFF. The CDR3 bases are TGTGCCAGCAGCCAAGACGGGACCGTTGAGCAGTTCTTC.

This clonotype has more than one count but fewer than ten. The chain recombines TRBV29-1 with TRBJ1-1; D remains unclear. The CDR3 loop spans 12 amino acids. V was pared by 4 bases and J by 2 bases, with 8 bases between. Germline-derived CDR1 and CDR2 are SQVTM and ANQGSEA. CDR3 protein: CSVVVRNTEAFF. The CDR3 DNA reads TGCAGCGTTGTCGTCCGAAACACTGAAGCTTTCTTT.